The 23 T cell receptor beta chains listed next were all sequenced from one sample in a study of spatial heterogeneity in lung cancer. The time point is: sample taken at primary tumor resection. Sequencing of whole RNA from tumor, nontumor lung or frozen PBMC involved no sorting. Each CDR3 protein is one row after TCRdb ran MiXCR on the 5' RACE reads. The data contain about 56,000 distinct CDR3 sequences, less than 10% of them singletons. Sequenced here: PBMCs, sampled at surgery. Receptor source: a female donor with early-stage non-small cell lung cancer.

The chain recombines TRBV3-1 with TRBJ1-6; 7 bases are shared with TRBD1. The V segment lost 4 bases and the J segment 7 bases; nucleotides outside the gene matches: 13. Germline CDR1 is LGHDT and CDR2 is YNNKEL (reference sequence). This CDR3 is built from 17 residues. The CDR3 region has the DNA TGTGCCAGCAGCCCATTTTCGACAGGGAAGGGCAATTCACCCCTCCACTTT. It encodes CASSPFSTGKGNSPLHF.

This clonotype was seen ten or more times. The chain's CDR3 is CASSLDSAGGSYNEQFF. For the CDR3, the DNA is TGTGCCAGCAGCTTAGATAGTGCCGGGGGCTCCTACAATGAGCAGTTCTTC. This chain links TRBV11-2 with TRBJ2-1; D might be TRBD2 (6 bases). Trimming shortened V by 0 bases and J by 0 bases, and 12 bases separated the two germline ends. Germline V lookup: CDR1 SGHAT, CDR2 FQNNGV. This CDR3 has 17 residues.

This clonotype was detected many times. J is TRBJ2-3 and V is TRBV4-1; possibly TRBD1 or TRBD2 for D (5 bases each). V shed 1 base and J shed 2 bases, with 10 bases lying between them. The CDR3 has 15 amino acids. Germline V gene data show CDR1 as MGHRA and CDR2 as YSYEKL. DNA of the CDR3: TGCGCCAGCAGCCAAGCGGGGCCCCCCACAGATACGCAGTATTTT. The encoded protein is CASSQAGPPTDTQYF.

J is TRBJ1-5 and V is TRBV9; D might be TRBD1 (6 bases). The ends were cut back, 0 bases at V and 1 base at J, with 8 bases in the middle. Germline V lookup: CDR1 SGDLS, CDR2 YYNGEE. CDR3 length: 15 amino acids. The CDR3 protein is CASSVAGASNQPQHF. The CDR3 coding sequence is TGTGCCAGCAGCGTAGCAGGGGCCAGCAATCAGCCCCAGCATTTT.

This clonotype was counted ten times or more. The V gene is TRBV7-9, the J gene TRBJ2-7; D is unresolved. CDR1 is SEHNR, CDR2 FQNEAQ, per germline (reference sequence). The CDR3 is 11 residues long. V was pared by 6 bases and J by 7 bases, with 10 bases between. Written as DNA, the CDR3 is TGTGCCAGCAGACGAGACGGGGAGCAGTACTTC. It codes for CASRRDGEQYF.

V usage is TRBV10-3 and J usage is TRBJ1-2, with a weak D call TRBD1 (6 bases). The CDR3 is 15 residues long. V gave up 2 bases and J gave up 0 bases, with 10 bases separating them. Germline assignment: CDR1 ENHRY and CDR2 SYGVKD. CDR3 DNA: TGTGCCATCAGTGAGAACAGGGAATCTAACTATGGCTACACCTTC. Its protein product is CAISENRESNYGYTF.

In the case of this clonotype: A read error is possible here, since a much larger clone lies one base away. The chain recombines TRBV5-1 with TRBJ2-6; D is uncertain. In germline, CDR1 is SGHRS, CDR2 YFSETQ. The CDR3 consists of 15 residues. The CDR3 loop is CAGSLGFSGANVLTF. The DNA for the CDR3 is TGCGCCGGCAGCTTGGGTTTCTCTGGGGCCAACGTCCTGACTTTC. Together with reference TRBV5-1 and TRBJ2-6, the CDR3 gives the full variable domain: KAGVTQTPRYLIKTRGQQVTLSCSPISGHRSVSWYQQTPGQGLQFLFEYFSETQRNKGNFPGRFSGRQFSNSRSEMNVSTLELGDSALYLCAGSLGFSGANVLTFGAGSRLTVL.

This clonotype was counted ten times or more. The CDR3 loop reads CASSLGQGVTEAFF. CDR3 nucleotide sequence: TGCGCCAGCAGCTTGGGACAGGGGGTAACTGAAGCTTTCTTT. This chain links TRBV5-1 with TRBJ1-1; 9 bases line up with TRBD1. Germline V gene sequence: CDR1 SGHRS, CDR2 YFSETQ. The junction had 2 bases not matched to a gene; V was cut back by 0 bases and J by 5 bases. This CDR3 comprises 14 residues.

The chain links TRBV10-3 to TRBJ2-7; 7 bases agree with TRBD1. This CDR3 contains 13 residues. V dropped 7 bases and J dropped 6; count of bases not matched to a gene: 9. The germline V gene encodes CDR1 ENHRY and CDR2 SYGVKD. CDR3: CAITIDRAGEQYF. The CDR3 nucleotides are TGTGCCATCACCATCGACAGGGCTGGCGAGCAGTACTTC.

This clonotype occurred many times. This chain joins TRBV9 and TRBJ1-1; maybe TRBD1 (5 bases). From germline, CDR1 is SGDLS and CDR2 YYNGEE. This CDR3 has 13 amino acids. Between the trimmed V and J ends, which lost 5 bases and 4 bases, there was a span of 12 bases. The CDR3 nucleotides are TGTGCCAGCAGTTTCACAGGTTCCACTGAAGCTTTCTTT. It codes for CASSFTGSTEAFF.

Only a few counts were recorded for this clonotype. This chain joins TRBV5-1 and TRBJ1-5; unclear D gene. The germline V gene has CDR1 SGHRS and CDR2 YFSETQ. Deletions cut 0 bases from V and 3 bases from J, with 10 bases between. The CDR3 loop spans 15 amino acids. Written as DNA, the CDR3 is TGCGCCAGCAGCTTGGACGGTCGGAACAATCAGCCCCAGCATTTT. This gives the protein CASSLDGRNNQPQHF.

This clonotype was seen only a few times. At one end the junction does not follow the germline gene, possibly because of a read error. V is TRBV3-1 and J is TRBJ2-2, with D possibly being TRBD2 (5 bases). CDR1 is LGHDT, CDR2 YNNKEL, per germline (reference sequence). The CDR3 is made up of 14 amino acids. The CDR3 spells CASSQEIAYTGELF. CDR3 nucleotide sequence: TGTGCCAGCAGCCAAGAGATAGCTTACACCGGGGAGCTGTTT.

A remark on this clonotype: One junction end does not reproduce the germline sequence, and a read error may be involved. This sequence joins TRBV3-1 and TRBJ1-1, with TRBD1 matching 10 bases. CDR3 size: 14 residues. Germline V gives CDR1 LGHDT, CDR2 YNNKEL (reference sequence). The CDR3 loop reads CASTRTGGNSEAFF. The DNA of the CDR3 is TGTGCCAGCACCCGGACAGGGGGGAACTCTGAAGCTTTCTTT. Filled out from reference TRBV3-1 and TRBJ1-1, the complete variable domain reads DTAVSQTPKYLVTQMGNDKSIKCEQNLGHDTMYWYKQDSKKFLKIMFSYNNKELIINETVPNRFSPKSPDKAHLNLHINSLELGDSAVYFCASTRTGGNSEAFFGQGTRLTVV.

This chain joins TRBV2 and TRBJ2-5; D tentatively reads TRBD1 or TRBD2 (5 bases each). The V end lost 4 bases, the J end lost 4 bases, and 13 bases lay between the germline ends. This CDR3 region has 14 residues. From germline, CDR1 is SNHLY and CDR2 FYNNEI. CDR3 loop: CASSVWGPIETQYF. The CDR3, as DNA: TGTGCCAGCAGTGTATGGGGACCCATAGAGACCCAGTACTTC.

The chain combines TRBV9 with TRBJ1-5; TRBD1 agrees at 8 bases. Germline assignment: CDR1 SGDLS and CDR2 YYNGEE. Trimming took 5 bases from V and 3 from J; bases not matched to a gene: 7. CDR3 length: 15 amino acids. CDR3 nucleotide sequence: TGTGCCAGCAGAGTCGGACAGGGCTTCAATCAGCCCCAGCATTTT. Its translation is CASRVGQGFNQPQHF.

This clonotype was observed a handful of times. The chain links TRBV24-1 to TRBJ2-3, with 7 bases aligning to TRBD2. Germline-derived CDR1 and CDR2 are KGHDR and SFDVKD. The CDR3 is 14 amino acids. V shed 7 bases and J 2 bases; nucleotides not matched to a gene: 5. This chain's CDR3 is CATSDAGDTDTQYF. The CDR3 region has the DNA TGTGCCACCAGCGACGCGGGGGACACAGATACGCAGTATTTT.

This clonotype showed up many times. The chain carries TRBV12-5 and TRBJ1-1; D might be TRBD1 (5 bases). The CDR3 is made up of 15 amino acids. The germline V gene has CDR1 LGHNT and CDR2 FRNRAP. Trimming took off 5 bases at V and 3 bases at J, with 16 bases between the two ends. CDR3: CASGAITSGDTEAFF. For the CDR3, the DNA is TGTGCTAGTGGTGCGATAACCTCGGGGGACACTGAAGCTTTCTTT.

This clonotype was counted a few times. This chain uses TRBV5-1 with TRBJ1-4; perhaps TRBD1 as D (5 bases). Between the trimmed V and J ends, which lost 0 bases and 3 bases, there was a span of 12 bases. Germline lookup yields CDR1 SGHRS and CDR2 YFSETQ. CDR3 length equals 16 residues. The CDR3 DNA reads TGCGCCAGCAGCTTGGTTGGGGGGATCTCTAATGAAAAACTGTTTTTT. It codes for CASSLVGGISNEKLFF.

The V gene is TRBV12-3 or TRBV12-4, the J gene TRBJ2-5, with D possibly called TRBD1 or TRBD2 (6 bases each). The CDR3 consists of 15 residues. Trimming removed 3 bases from V and 1 base from J, with 12 bases in between. The CDR3 DNA follows: TGTGCCAGCAGTTTTTTGGGGGGCAGCCAAGAGACCCAGTACTTC. As protein: CASSFLGGSQETQYF.

The V call is TRBV10-3, the J call TRBJ1-5, with D uncertain. CDR1 is ENHRY and CDR2 is SYGVKD in the germline V gene. Trimming took 11 bases from V and 4 from J, leaving 12 bases between them. The CDR3 loop spans 12 amino acids. In DNA form, the CDR3 reads TGTGCCTCCACGGAGCGGAATCAGCCCCAGCATTTT. Translation: CASTERNQPQHF.

The chain couples TRBV5-5 to TRBJ2-7; D might be TRBD1 (5 bases). This CDR3 has 14 residues. V dropped 2 bases and J dropped 1 base, with 10 bases sitting between them. Germline CDR1 and CDR2: SGHKS and YYEKEE (reference sequence). The CDR3 sequence is CASSLRQGSYEQYV. In nucleotides, the CDR3 is TGTGCCAGCAGCTTACGGCAGGGATCCTACGAGCAGTACGTC.

This clonotype is labeled medium-sized. The chain employs TRBV11-2 and TRBJ2-1, with a possible D match to TRBD2 (7 bases). CDR3 length equals 16 residues. V was clipped by 1 base and J by 6 bases, with 16 bases between them. Germline V CDR1 and CDR2: SGHAT, FQNNGV. CDR3 sequence: CASSLANGGAVNEQFF. For the CDR3, the DNA is TGTGCCAGCAGCTTAGCTAATGGGGGGGCCGTCAATGAGCAGTTCTTC.

Many counts were recorded for this clonotype. The rearrangement uses TRBV20-1 and TRBJ2-7; TRBD1 or TRBD2 may be the D gene (5 bases each). In germline, CDR1 is DFQATT, CDR2 SNEGSKA (reference sequence). CDR3 size: 8 residues. Trimming removed 6 bases from V and 10 bases from J, with 7 bases in between. The CDR3 bases are TGCAGTGCGGGGGATCAGTACGTC. It translates to CSAGDQYV.